The 14 T cell receptor beta chains given below trace back to one sample, sequenced in a study of blood T cell repertoires in COVID-19. Data came from immunoSEQ multiplex PCR; TCRdb stores just in-frame clones and leaves some out. The sample holds about 71,000 clones, roughly nine tenths seen once. The sample comprised peripheral blood. These receptors all come from a man in his fifties or sixties with acute or convalescent COVID-19.

The V call is TRBV18, the J call TRBJ2-1; D possibly corresponds to TRBD2 (6 bases). This CDR3 region has 12 residues. Trimming removed 6 bases from V and 9 bases from J, with 12 bases in between. Germline CDR1 and CDR2: KGHSH and LQKENI. The DNA of the CDR3 is TGTGCCAGCTCGACTAGTGCGAGTGAGCAGTTCTTC. Protein sequence: CASSTSASEQFF.

The chain employs TRBV12-3 or TRBV12-4 and TRBJ1-5; D is undetermined. The CDR3 covers 13 residues. Trimming took 5 bases from V and 3 from J, leaving 8 bases between them. The CDR3 DNA is TGTGCCAGCAGTATGGGCTACAATCAGCCCCAGCATTTT. Residues: CASSMGYNQPQHF.

V gene TRBV30 combines with J gene TRBJ1-2; D unresolved. Trimming stripped 0 bases from V and 7 bases from J, with 9 bases between. The CDR3 consists of 12 residues. Germline CDR1 is GTSNPN and CDR2 is SVGIG (reference sequence). The CDR3 is CAWSVHAGGYTF. For the CDR3, the DNA is TGTGCCTGGAGTGTACATGCGGGTGGCTACACCTTC. Based on the CDR3 plus reference TRBV30 and TRBJ1-2, the full variable domain is SQTIHQWPATLVQPVGSPLSLECTVEGTSNPNLYWYRQAAGRGLQLLFYSVGIGQISSEVPQNLSASRPQDRQFILSSKKLLLSDSGFYLCAWSVHAGGYTFGSGTRLTVV.

This clone was recorded a few times. The chain joins TRBV19 to TRBJ1-2, with D unresolved. This CDR3 has 16 amino acids. Germline CDR1 reads LNHDA; CDR2 reads SQIVND (reference sequence). The germline V and J ends were trimmed by 3 bases and 6 bases, with 20 bases remaining between them. The CDR3 sequence is CASSIRRRVSTDGYTF. The CDR3 nucleotides are TGTGCCAGTAGTATTCGCCGCCGGGTCTCCACGGATGGCTACACCTTC.

This clone was observed once. The gene calls are TRBV11-2 and TRBJ1-1; D is perhaps TRBD1 (6 bases). Germline CDR1 is SGHAT and CDR2 is FQNNGV. The CDR3 is made up of 15 amino acids. V was trimmed by 1 base and J by 1 base, leaving 10 bases between them. CDR3 in DNA: TGTGCCAGCAGCTTAGCCGGGGGGCAGAACACTGAAGCTTTCTTT. Encoded protein: CASSLAGGQNTEAFF.

The chain combines TRBV11-2 with TRBJ2-7; 7 nucleotides match TRBD2. Germline lookup yields CDR1 SGHAT and CDR2 FQNNGV. J lost 3 bases, V lost 5 bases, and 4 bases had no gene match. The CDR3 length is 13 residues. CDR3 loop: CASSRTRNYEQYV. In nucleotides, the CDR3 is TGTGCCAGCAGCCGGACTAGGAACTACGAGCAGTACGTC.

The gene calls are TRBV28 and TRBJ2-7; weak D call: TRBD1 (6 bases). This CDR3 comprises 13 residues. The germline V gene has CDR1 MDHEN and CDR2 SYDVKM. Trimming left V 3 bases short and J 5 bases short, with 11 bases between. Here the CDR3 DNA reads TGTGCCAGCAGTTTTTGGCAGGGGAACGAGCAGTACTTC. This sequence encodes CASSFWQGNEQYF.

The chain has TRBV28 and TRBJ1-4; TRBD1 matches at 12 bases. Germline V CDR1 and CDR2: MDHEN, SYDVKM. This CDR3 region has 16 residues. The V segment lost 5 bases and the J segment 7 bases; nucleotides outside the gene matches: 8. This chain's CDR3 is CASSTPGQGAGEKLFF. The CDR3 DNA is TGTGCCAGCAGTACCCCGGGACAGGGGGCTGGTGAAAAACTGTTTTTT.

V and J are TRBV10-2 and TRBJ1-5, with 7 bases that match TRBD1. V lost 10 bases and J lost 5; bases outside the gene matches: 8. This CDR3 comprises 13 residues. Germline V CDR1 and CDR2: WSHSY, SAAADI. In DNA, the CDR3 is TGCGCCACCCTTGCGGGACAGCATCAGCCCCAGCATTTT. Amino acids: CATLAGQHQPQHF.

This clone was seen once. This sequence joins TRBV28 and TRBJ1-5; D not resolved. The V gene's germline CDR1 is MDHEN and CDR2 SYDVKM. The CDR3 runs 13 residues. Trimming pared 5 bases from V and 0 bases from J, leaving 5 bases between. The CDR3 protein is CASSTDSNQPQHF. In DNA, the CDR3 is TGTGCCAGCAGTACAGATAGCAATCAGCCCCAGCATTTT.

This chain connects TRBV6-2 or TRBV6-3 to TRBJ1-1; D is uncertain. The CDR3 has 14 residues. Germline V lookup: CDR1 MNHEY, CDR2 SVGEGT. V lost 2 bases to trimming and J lost 2 bases, with 9 bases between them. The CDR3 nucleotides read TGTGCCAGCAGTTACCTGGTAGTAAACACTGAAGCTTTCTTT. It codes for CASSYLVVNTEAFF.

This chain joins TRBV7-2 and TRBJ1-1, with TRBD1 as a possible D gene (6 bases). The CDR3 totals 16 residues. V was cut by 4 bases and J by 0 bases, with 15 bases left in between. Germline-derived CDR1 and CDR2 are SGHTA and FQGNSA. The CDR3 loop is CASSSGNRDMNTEAFF. The CDR3 nucleotides are TGTGCCAGCAGCTCTGGTAACAGGGACATGAACACTGAAGCTTTCTTT.

This clone was seen just once. This chain joins TRBV28 and TRBJ2-2, with D maybe TRBD2 (6 bases). From germline, CDR1 is MDHEN and CDR2 SYDVKM. The V gene lost 4 bases and the J gene lost 4 bases, with 19 bases spanning the gap. This CDR3 spans 17 amino acids. In nucleotides, the CDR3 is TGTGCCAGCAGTTCCGCCCTTGGGGGAGGAGGCACCGGGGAGCTGTTTTTT. Encoded protein: CASSSALGGGGTGELFF.

The chain is built from TRBV11-2 and TRBJ1-4; D may be TRBD1 (6 bases). V was cut by 1 base and J by 6 bases, with 12 bases left in between. The germline gives CDR1 SGHAT, CDR2 FQNNGV. This CDR3 has 15 amino acids. DNA for the CDR3: TGTGCCAGCAGCTTAGGCGGACAGCCCGATGAAAAACTGTTTTTT. It codes for CASSLGGQPDEKLFF. Complete variable domain (other parts from reference TRBV11-2 and TRBJ1-4): EAGVAQSPRYKIIEKRQSVAFWCNPISGHATLYWYQQILGQGPKLLIQFQNNGVVDDSQLPKDRFSAERLKGVDSTLKIQPAKLEDSAVYLCASSLGGQPDEKLFFGSGTQLSVL.